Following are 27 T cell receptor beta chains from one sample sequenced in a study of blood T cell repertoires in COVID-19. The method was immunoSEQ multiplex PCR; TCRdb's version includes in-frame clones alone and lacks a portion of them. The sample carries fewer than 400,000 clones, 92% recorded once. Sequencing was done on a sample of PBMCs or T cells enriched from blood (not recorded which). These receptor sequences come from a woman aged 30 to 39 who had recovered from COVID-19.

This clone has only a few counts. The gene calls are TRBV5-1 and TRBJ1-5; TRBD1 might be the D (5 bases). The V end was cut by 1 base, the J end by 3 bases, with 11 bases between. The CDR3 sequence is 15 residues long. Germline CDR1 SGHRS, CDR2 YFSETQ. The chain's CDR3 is CASSLLGGDNQPQHF. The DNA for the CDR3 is TGCGCCAGCAGCTTGCTGGGAGGGGACAATCAGCCCCAGCATTTT.

The CDR3 DNA reads as TGCGCCAGCAGCCACGGACAGGGGGGACAGCCCCAGCATTTT. This sequence encodes CASSHGQGGQPQHF. The chain uses TRBV4-1 and TRBJ1-5, with TRBD1 identical over 10 bases. Germline assignment: CDR1 MGHRA and CDR2 YSYEKL. After removal of 3 bases from V and 7 bases from J, the junction contained 3 bases not matched to a gene. The CDR3 loop spans 14 amino acids.

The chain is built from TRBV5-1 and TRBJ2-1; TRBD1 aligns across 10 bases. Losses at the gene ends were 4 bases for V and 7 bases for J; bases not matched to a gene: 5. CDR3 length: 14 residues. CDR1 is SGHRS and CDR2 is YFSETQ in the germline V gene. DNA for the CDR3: TGCGCCAGCAGCGTCCCGGACAGGGGGAATGAGCAGTTCTTC. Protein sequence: CASSVPDRGNEQFF.

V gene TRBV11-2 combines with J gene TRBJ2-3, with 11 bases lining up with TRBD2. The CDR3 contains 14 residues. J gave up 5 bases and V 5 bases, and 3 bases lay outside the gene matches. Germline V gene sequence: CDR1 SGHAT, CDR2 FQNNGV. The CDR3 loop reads CASSPGLAGDTQYF. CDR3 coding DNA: TGTGCCAGCAGCCCTGGACTAGCGGGAGATACGCAGTATTTT.

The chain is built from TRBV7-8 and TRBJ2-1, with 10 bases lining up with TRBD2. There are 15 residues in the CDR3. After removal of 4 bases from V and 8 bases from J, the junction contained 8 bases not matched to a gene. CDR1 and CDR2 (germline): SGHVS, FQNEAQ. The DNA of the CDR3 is TGTGCCAGCAGCTCCCTTTCAGCGGGAGGGGATGAGCAGTTCTTC. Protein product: CASSSLSAGGDEQFF.

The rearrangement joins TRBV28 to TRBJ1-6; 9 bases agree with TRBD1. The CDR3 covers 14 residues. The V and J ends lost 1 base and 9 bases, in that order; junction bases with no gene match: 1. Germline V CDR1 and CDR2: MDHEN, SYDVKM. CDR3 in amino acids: CASSLSGQGSPLHF. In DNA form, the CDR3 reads TGTGCCAGCAGTTTATCGGGACAGGGTTCACCCCTCCACTTT. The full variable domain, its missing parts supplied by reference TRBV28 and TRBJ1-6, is DVKVTQSSRYLVKRTGEKVFLECVQDMDHENMFWYRQDPGLGLRLIYFSYDVKMKEKGDIPEGYSVSREKKERFSLILESASTNQTSMYLCASSLSGQGSPLHFGNGTRLTVT.

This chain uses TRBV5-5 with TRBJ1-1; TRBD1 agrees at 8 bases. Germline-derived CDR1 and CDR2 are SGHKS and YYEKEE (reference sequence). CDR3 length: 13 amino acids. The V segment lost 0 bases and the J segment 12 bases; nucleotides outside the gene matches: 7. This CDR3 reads CASSLAYQGATFF. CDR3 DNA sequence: TGTGCCAGCAGCTTGGCCTATCAGGGGGCGACTTTCTTT.

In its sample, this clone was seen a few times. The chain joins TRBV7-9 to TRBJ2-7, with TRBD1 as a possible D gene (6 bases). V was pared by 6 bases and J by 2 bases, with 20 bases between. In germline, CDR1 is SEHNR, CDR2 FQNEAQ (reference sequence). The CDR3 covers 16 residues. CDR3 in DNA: TGTGCCAGCAGACCCCACCTCCGACAGGATCCCTACGAGCAGTACTTC. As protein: CASRPHLRQDPYEQYF.

DNA of the CDR3: TGTGCCAGCAGGTTGTCTAGCGGGAGTTCCGGGGAGCTGTTTTTT. It encodes CASRLSSGSSGELFF. The chain combines TRBV2 with TRBJ2-2; 10 bases line up with TRBD2. Germline-derived CDR1 and CDR2 are SNHLY and FYNNEI. Trimming took 6 bases from V and 6 from J; bases not matched to a gene: 7. This CDR3 spans 15 amino acids.

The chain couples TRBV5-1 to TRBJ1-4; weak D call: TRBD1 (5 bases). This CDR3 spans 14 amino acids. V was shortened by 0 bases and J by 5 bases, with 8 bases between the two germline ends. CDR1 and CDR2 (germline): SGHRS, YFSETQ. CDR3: CASSLAHRNEKLFF. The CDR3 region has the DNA TGCGCCAGCAGCTTGGCACACAGGAATGAAAAACTGTTTTTT.

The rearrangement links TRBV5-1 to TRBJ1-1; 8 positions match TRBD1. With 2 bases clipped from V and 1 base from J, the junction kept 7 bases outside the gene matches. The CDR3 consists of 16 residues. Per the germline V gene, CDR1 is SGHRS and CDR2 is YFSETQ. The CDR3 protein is CASSLLPTGENTEAFF. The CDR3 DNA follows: TGCGCCAGCAGCTTATTACCGACAGGGGAGAACACTGAAGCTTTCTTT.

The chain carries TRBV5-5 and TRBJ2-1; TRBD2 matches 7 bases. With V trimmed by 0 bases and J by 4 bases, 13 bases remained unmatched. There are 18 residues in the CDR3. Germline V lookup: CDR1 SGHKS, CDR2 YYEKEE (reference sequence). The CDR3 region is CASSLAGWRGNTYNEQFF. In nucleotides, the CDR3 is TGTGCCAGCAGCTTGGCCGGGTGGCGGGGGAATACATACAATGAGCAGTTCTTC.

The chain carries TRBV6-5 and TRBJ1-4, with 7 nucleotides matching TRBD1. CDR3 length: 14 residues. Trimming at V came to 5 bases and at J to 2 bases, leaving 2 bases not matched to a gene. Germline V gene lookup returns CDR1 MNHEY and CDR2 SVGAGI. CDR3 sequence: CASSTGATNEKLFF. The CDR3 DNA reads TGTGCCAGCAGTACAGGGGCGACTAATGAAAAACTGTTTTTT.

CDR3 loop: CSVERQGYEKLFF. In DNA form, the CDR3 reads TGCAGCGTTGAACGGCAGGGGTACGAAAAACTGTTTTTT. J is TRBJ1-4 and V is TRBV29-1; D perhaps matches TRBD1 (6 bases). Germline CDR1 SQVTM, CDR2 ANQGSEA. The CDR3 is made up of 13 amino acids. V dropped 2 bases and J dropped 8 bases, with 12 bases sitting between them.

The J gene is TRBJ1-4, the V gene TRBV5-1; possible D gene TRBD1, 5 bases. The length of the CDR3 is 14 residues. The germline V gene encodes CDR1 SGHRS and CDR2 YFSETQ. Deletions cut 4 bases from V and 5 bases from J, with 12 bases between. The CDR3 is CASSLQGGNEKLFF. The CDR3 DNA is TGCGCCAGCAGCCTCCAGGGCGGCAATGAAAAACTGTTTTTT.

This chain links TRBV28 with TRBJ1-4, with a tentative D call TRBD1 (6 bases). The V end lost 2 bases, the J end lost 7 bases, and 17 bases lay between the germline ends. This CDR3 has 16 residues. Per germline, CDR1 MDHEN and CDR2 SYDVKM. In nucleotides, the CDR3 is TGTGCCAGCAGTTTAGCGGGGGGCGCGGGGACTGAAAAACTGTTTTTT. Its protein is CASSLAGGAGTEKLFF.

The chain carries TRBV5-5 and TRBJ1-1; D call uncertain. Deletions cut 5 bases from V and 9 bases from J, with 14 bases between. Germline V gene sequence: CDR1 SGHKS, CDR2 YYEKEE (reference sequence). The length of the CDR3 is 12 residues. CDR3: CASSQRTGKAFF. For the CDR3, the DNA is TGTGCCAGCAGTCAACGGACGGGAAAAGCTTTCTTT.

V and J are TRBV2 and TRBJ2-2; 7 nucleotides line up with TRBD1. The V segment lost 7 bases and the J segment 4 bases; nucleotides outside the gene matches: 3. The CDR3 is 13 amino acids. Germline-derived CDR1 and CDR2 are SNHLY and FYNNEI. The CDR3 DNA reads TGTGCCAGCACCGCAGGGGGCACCGGGGAGCTGTTTTTT. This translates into CASTAGGTGELFF.

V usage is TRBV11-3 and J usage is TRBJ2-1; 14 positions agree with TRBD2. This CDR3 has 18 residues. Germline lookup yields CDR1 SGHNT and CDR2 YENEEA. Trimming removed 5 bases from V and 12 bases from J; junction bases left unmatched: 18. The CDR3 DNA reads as TGTGCCAGCAGCCCCCGACCCGGGACTAGCGGGGGAACCCCCGGGCAGTTCTTC. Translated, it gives CASSPRPGTSGGTPGQFF.

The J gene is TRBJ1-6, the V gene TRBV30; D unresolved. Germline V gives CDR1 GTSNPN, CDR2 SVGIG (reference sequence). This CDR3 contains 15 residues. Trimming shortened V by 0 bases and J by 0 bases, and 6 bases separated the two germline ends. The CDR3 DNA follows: TGTGCCTGGAGTGTACGGGGCTCCTATAATTCACCCCTCCACTTT. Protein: CAWSVRGSYNSPLHF.

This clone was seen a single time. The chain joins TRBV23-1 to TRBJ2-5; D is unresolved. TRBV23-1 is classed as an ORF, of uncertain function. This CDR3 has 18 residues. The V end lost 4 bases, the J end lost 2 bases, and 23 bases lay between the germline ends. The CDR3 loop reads CASSLEPRVARLQETQYF. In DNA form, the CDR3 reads TGCGCCAGCAGTCTCGAACCACGGGTTGCCAGACTTCAAGAGACCCAGTACTTC.

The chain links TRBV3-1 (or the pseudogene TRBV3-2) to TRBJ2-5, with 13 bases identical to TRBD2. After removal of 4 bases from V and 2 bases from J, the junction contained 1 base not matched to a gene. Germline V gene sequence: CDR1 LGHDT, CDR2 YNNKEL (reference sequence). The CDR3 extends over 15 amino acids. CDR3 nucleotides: TGTGCCAGCAGCCCGGGACTAGCGGGGCAAGAGACCCAGTACTTC. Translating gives CASSPGLAGQETQYF.

In DNA, the CDR3 is TGCGCCAGCAGCTTGGATGGACAGGGCGAAGAAGCTTTCTTT. It codes for CASSLDGQGEEAFF. The V and J genes are TRBV5-1 and TRBJ1-1; 8 bases map to TRBD1. J lost 8 bases, V lost 0 bases, and 6 bases had no gene match. This CDR3 has 14 residues. CDR1 is SGHRS and CDR2 is YFSETQ in the germline V gene. Complete variable domain (other parts from reference TRBV5-1 and TRBJ1-1): KAGVTQTPRYLIKTRGQQVTLSCSPISGHRSVSWYQQTPGQGLQFLFEYFSETQRNKGNFPGRFSGRQFSNSRSEMNVSTLELGDSALYLCASSLDGQGEEAFFGQGTRLTVV.

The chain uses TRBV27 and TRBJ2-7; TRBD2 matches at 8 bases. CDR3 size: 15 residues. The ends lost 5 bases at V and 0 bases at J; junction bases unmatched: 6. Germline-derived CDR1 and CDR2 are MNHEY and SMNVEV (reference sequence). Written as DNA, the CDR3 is TGTGCCAGCAGTCCCTCCACTAGCGGCTCCTACGAGCAGTACTTC. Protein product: CASSPSTSGSYEQYF.

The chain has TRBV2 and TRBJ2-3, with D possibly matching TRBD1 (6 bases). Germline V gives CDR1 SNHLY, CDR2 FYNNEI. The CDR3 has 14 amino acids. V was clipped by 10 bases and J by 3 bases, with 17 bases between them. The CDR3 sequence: CATQRRQGTDTQYF. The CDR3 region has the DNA TGTGCCACCCAGAGGCGGCAGGGGACAGATACGCAGTATTTT.

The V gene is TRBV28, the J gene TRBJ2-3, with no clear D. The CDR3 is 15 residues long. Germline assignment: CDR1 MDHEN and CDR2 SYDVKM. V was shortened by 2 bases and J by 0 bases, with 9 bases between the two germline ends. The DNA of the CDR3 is TGTGCCAGCAGTTTAAGTGGCCCTAGCACAGATACGCAGTATTTT. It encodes CASSLSGPSTDTQYF.

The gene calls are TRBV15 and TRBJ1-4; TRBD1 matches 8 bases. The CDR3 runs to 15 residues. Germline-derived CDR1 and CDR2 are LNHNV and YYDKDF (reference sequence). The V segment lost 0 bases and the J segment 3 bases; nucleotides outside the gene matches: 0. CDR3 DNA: TGTGCCACCAGCAGAGAGACAGGGGCTAATGAAAAACTGTTTTTT. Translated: CATSRETGANEKLFF.